These 9 T cell receptor beta chains came from one sample sequenced in a study of T cell repertoires in cytomegalovirus infection. Using its own MiXCR run on the reads, TCRdb lists one record per CDR3 protein. The sample contains about 160,000 distinct CDR3 sequences, under 20% of which appear only once. The source material was CD8+ T cells from PBMCs. Receptors were obtained from a human donor in good health (CMV status not recorded). Some clones in this sample may be carry-over from other donors' samples.

The chain joins TRBV28 to TRBJ2-2; D is undetermined. CDR3 size: 16 residues. CDR1 is MDHEN, CDR2 SYDVKM, per germline. Trimming stripped 6 bases from V and 4 bases from J, with 18 bases between. CDR3 region: CASRARSGGITGELFF. The CDR3 nucleotides read TGTGCCAGCAGGGCCAGGTCGGGCGGAATCACCGGGGAGCTGTTTTTT.

The table lists this clonotype with a few counts. This rearrangement joins TRBV19 to TRBJ2-1; D might be TRBD1 (6 bases). The V gene's germline CDR1 is LNHDA and CDR2 SQIVND (reference sequence). The CDR3 covers 15 residues. V was cut by 5 bases and J by 0 bases, with 11 bases left in between. DNA for the CDR3: TGTGCCAGTAGTGTGGGACACAGCTCCTACAATGAGCAGTTCTTC. This encodes CASSVGHSSYNEQFF.

CDR3 DNA sequence: TGCAGTGCTAGATCAGCGGGAGTCATGAACGAGCAGTACTTC. Encoded protein: CSARSAGVMNEQYF. The chain recombines TRBV20-1 with TRBJ2-7; 8 positions match TRBD2. This CDR3 has 14 amino acids. With V trimmed by 2 bases and J by 5 bases, 8 bases remained unmatched. CDR1 DFQATT and CDR2 SNEGSKA come from the germline V gene (reference sequence).

This clonotype was seen just once. The genes are TRBV19 and TRBJ2-3; 13 nucleotides align to TRBD2. Germline CDR1 LNHDA, CDR2 SQIVND (reference sequence). J lost 6 bases, V lost 3 bases, and 3 bases had no gene match. The CDR3 is 15 amino acids. The DNA of the CDR3 is TGTGCCAGTAGTATTTGGACTAGCGGGAGTGATACGCAGTATTTT. The encoded protein is CASSIWTSGSDTQYF.

The J gene is TRBJ2-3, the V gene TRBV7-6; weak D call: TRBD2 (6 bases). Germline lookup yields CDR1 SGHVS and CDR2 FNYEAQ. Trimming shortened V by 0 bases and J by 5 bases, and 27 bases separated the two germline ends. This CDR3 spans 20 amino acids. CDR3 in DNA: TGTGCCAGCAGCTTAGCGCCGTTGACATTGGGGGAGGTGGGGAGAGATACGCAGTATTTT. Amino acid sequence: CASSLAPLTLGEVGRDTQYF.

This clonotype was seen a handful of times. A read error may explain this, as a much larger clone is one base away. The J gene is TRBJ1-1, the V gene TRBV7-9; a weak D match, TRBD1 (5 bases). The CDR3 is made up of 13 amino acids. Germline V gene lookup returns CDR1 SEHNR and CDR2 FQNEAQ (reference sequence). This CDR3 is CASRLGVNTEAFF. The CDR3 DNA reads as TGTGCCAGCAGGTTAGGGGTGAACACTGAAGCTTTCTTT. The full variable domain, with the rest looked up from reference TRBV7-9 and TRBJ1-1, is DTGVSQNPRHKITKRGQNVTFRCDPISEHNRLYWYRQTLGQGPEFLTYFQNEAQLEKSRLLSDRFSAERPKGSFSTLEIQRTEQGDSAMYLCASRLGVNTEAFFGQGTRLTVV.

This clonotype was counted ten times or more. The CDR3 loop is CASSAPPPSNNEQFF. Written as DNA, the CDR3 is TGTGCCAGCAGCGCACCACCCCCTAGCAACAATGAGCAGTTCTTC. This chain uses TRBV7-2 with TRBJ2-1, with a possible D match to TRBD2 (5 bases). V was pared by 5 bases and J by 5 bases, with 16 bases between. The CDR3 has 15 amino acids. The germline V gene has CDR1 SGHTA and CDR2 FQGNSA.

This sequence joins TRBV13 and TRBJ2-7; the D gene is possibly TRBD1 (6 bases). Germline V gene sequence: CDR1 PRHDT, CDR2 FYEKMQ (reference sequence). The V end was cut by 4 bases, the J end by 3 bases, with 13 bases between. The CDR3 is 14 residues long. The CDR3 spells CASSSWDTNYEQYF. CDR3 DNA: TGTGCCAGCAGCTCGTGGGACACCAACTACGAGCAGTACTTC.

The table lists this clonotype with a few counts. The chain joins TRBV2 to TRBJ1-1; D remains ambiguous. The CDR3 is 14 amino acids. Per germline, CDR1 SNHLY and CDR2 FYNNEI. Trimming pared 2 bases from V and 1 base from J, leaving 8 bases between. This CDR3 reads CASSETFPNTEAFF. The CDR3 region has the DNA TGTGCCAGCAGTGAAACATTTCCGAACACTGAAGCTTTCTTT.